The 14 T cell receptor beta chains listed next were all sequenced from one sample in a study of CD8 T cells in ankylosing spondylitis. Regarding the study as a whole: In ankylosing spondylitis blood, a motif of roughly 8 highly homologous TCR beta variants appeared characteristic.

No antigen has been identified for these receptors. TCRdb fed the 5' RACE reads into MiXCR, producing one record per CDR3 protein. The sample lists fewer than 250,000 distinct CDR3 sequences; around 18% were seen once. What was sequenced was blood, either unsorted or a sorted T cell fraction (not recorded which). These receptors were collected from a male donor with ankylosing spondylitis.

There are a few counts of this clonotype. CDR3 region: CASSFRTGDGEQYF. The DNA for the CDR3 is TGTGCCAGCAGCTTCCGGACAGGGGATGGCGAGCAGTACTTC. The rearrangement links TRBV7-9 to TRBJ2-7, with 9 bases identical to TRBD1. Trimming took 3 bases from V and 6 from J; bases not matched to a gene: 6. The CDR3 extends over 14 amino acids. Germline V gene data show CDR1 as SEHNR and CDR2 as FQNEAQ (reference sequence). The whole variable domain, filled in from reference TRBV7-9 and TRBJ2-7, reads DTGVSQNPRHKITKRGQNVTFRCDPISEHNRLYWYRQTLGQGPEFLTYFQNEAQLEKSRLLSDRFSAERPKGSFSTLEIQRTEQGDSAMYLCASSFRTGDGEQYFGPGTRLTVT.

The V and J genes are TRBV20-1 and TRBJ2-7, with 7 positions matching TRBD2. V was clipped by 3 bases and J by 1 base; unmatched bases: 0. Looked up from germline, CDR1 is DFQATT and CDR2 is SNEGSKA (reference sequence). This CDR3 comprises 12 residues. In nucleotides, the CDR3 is TGCAGTGCTAGGGGGGGGTCCTACGAGCAGTACTTC. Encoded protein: CSARGGSYEQYF.

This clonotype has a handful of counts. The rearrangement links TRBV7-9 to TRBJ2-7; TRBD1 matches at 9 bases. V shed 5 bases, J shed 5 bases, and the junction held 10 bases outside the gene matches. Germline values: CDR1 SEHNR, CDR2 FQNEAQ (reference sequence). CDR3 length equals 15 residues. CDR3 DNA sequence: TGTGCCAGCAGCCCACCCGGGACAGGGCTTAACGAGCAGTACTTC. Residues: CASSPPGTGLNEQYF.

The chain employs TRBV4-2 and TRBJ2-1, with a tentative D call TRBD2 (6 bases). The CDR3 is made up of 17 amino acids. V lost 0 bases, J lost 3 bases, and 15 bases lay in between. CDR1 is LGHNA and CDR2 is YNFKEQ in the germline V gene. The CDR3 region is CASSQDSRDSRYNEQFF. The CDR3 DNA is TGTGCCAGCAGCCAAGATTCCCGGGACTCCCGCTACAATGAGCAGTTCTTC.

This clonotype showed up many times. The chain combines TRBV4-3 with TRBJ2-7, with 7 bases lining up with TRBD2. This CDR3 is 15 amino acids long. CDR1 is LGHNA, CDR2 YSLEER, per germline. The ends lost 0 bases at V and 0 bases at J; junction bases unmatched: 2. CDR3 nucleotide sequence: TGCGCCAGCAGCCAAGAGCTAGCGGACTCCTACGAGCAGTACTTC. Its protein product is CASSQELADSYEQYF.

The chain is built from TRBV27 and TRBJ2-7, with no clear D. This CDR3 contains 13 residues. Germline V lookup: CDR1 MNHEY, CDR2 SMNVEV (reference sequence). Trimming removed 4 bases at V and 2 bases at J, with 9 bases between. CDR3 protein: CASSSTPAYEQYF. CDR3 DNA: TGTGCCAGCAGTTCCACCCCAGCCTACGAGCAGTACTTC.

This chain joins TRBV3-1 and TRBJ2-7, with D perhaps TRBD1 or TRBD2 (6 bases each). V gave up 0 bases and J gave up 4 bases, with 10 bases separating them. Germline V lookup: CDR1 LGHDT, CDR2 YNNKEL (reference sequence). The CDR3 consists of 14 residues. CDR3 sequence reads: CASSQEGGRYEQYF. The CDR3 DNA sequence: TGTGCCAGCAGCCAAGAAGGGGGGAGGTACGAGCAGTACTTC.

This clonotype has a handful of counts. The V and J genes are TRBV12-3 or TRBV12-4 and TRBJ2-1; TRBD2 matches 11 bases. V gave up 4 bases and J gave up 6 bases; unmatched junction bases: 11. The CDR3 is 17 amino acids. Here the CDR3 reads CASSSPRWLAGGNEQFF. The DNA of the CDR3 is TGTGCCAGCAGTTCTCCTCGCTGGCTAGCGGGAGGCAATGAGCAGTTCTTC.

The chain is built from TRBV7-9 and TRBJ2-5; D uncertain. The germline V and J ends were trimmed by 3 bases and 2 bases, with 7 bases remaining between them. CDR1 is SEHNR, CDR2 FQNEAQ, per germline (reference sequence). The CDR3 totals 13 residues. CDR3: CASSLSQQETQYF. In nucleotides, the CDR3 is TGTGCCAGCAGCTTGAGTCAACAAGAGACCCAGTACTTC.

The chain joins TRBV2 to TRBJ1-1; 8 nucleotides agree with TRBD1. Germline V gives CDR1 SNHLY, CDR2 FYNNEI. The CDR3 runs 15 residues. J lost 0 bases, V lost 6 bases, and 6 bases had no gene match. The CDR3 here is CASSDRTGLNTEAFF. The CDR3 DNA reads TGTGCCAGCAGCGACCGGACAGGGTTGAACACTGAAGCTTTCTTT.

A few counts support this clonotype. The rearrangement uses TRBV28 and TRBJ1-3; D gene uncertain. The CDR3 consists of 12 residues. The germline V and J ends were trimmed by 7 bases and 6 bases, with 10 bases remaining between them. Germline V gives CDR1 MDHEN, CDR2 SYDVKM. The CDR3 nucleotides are TGTGCCAGCACCCCGGAGGAAAACACCATATATTTT. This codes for CASTPEENTIYF.

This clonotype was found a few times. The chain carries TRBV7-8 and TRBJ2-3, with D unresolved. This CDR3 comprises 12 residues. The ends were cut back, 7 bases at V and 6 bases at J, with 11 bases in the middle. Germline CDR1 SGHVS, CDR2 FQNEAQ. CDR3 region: CASTSRVDTQYF. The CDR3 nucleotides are TGTGCCAGCACCTCACGAGTGGATACGCAGTATTTT. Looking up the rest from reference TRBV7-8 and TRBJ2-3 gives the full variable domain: GAGVSQSPRYKVAKRGQDVALRCDPISGHVSLFWYQQALGQGPEFLTYFQNEAQLDKSGLPSDRFFAERPEGSVSTLKIQRTQQEDSAVYLCASTSRVDTQYFGPGTRLTVL.

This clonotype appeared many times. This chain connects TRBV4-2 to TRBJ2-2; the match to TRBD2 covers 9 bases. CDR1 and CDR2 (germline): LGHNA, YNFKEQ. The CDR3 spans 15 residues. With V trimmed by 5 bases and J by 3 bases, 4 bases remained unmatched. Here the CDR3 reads CASSISGSYTGELFF. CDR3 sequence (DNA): TGTGCCAGCAGCATTAGCGGGAGCTACACCGGGGAGCTGTTTTTT.

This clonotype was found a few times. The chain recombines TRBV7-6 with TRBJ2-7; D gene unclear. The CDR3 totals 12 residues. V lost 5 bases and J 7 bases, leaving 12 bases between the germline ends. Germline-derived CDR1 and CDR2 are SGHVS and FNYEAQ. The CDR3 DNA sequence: TGTGCCAGCAGCCATACAAGTACGGAGCAGTACTTC. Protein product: CASSHTSTEQYF.